The text below deals with one T cell receptor (beta chain). No cognate antigen has been identified for it. Base qualities are missing; no much larger clone stands one base away. The V end gives up 3 bases and the J end 4 bases, leaving 3 bases in the junction not matched to a gene. There are 15 amino acids in the CDR3, from cysteine to phenylalanine inclusive. The read is trimmed to its CDR3 DNA, 45 bases read in frame from base 1. CDR1 and CDR2 were assigned from the germline V gene as KGHSH and LQKENI. The entire amount of isolated RNA was reverse transcribed using the High Capacity cDNA Reverse Transcription Kit, so the sequenced TCRB transcripts were expressed ones. Deep immunoSEQ sequencing was applied to naive, central memory and regulatory T cell samples, giving an average of about 3.7 million total reads per sample. Sorted cells were lysed in RLT buffer and RNA was extracted with DNase-treated RNeasy Micro or Mini kits, depending on cell number. To prevent cross-contamination, each cell subset was processed individually, whereas patient and healthy donor samples were processed jointly. The immunoSEQ multiplex PCR was used to amplify TCRB sequences from cDNA, generating 87-bp fragments that spanned the CDR3 region. Sequencing of the amplicons was performed on the Illumina HiSeq platform. The original pipeline was this. Synthetic template baselines were used to correct PCR bias computationally, reads within Hamming distance 2 were collapsed together, and singletons that could not be merged were discarded. Reads were aligned against IMGT to assign V, D and J genes, CDR3 length and insertions or deletions at six rearrangement sites. Within each subset, clonotype counts were normalized to sorted cell number, and only after that were true diversity and Gini coefficients computed with the tcR R package. The overlap coefficient, calculated on TCRB nucleotide sequences, was used to quantify repertoire sharing. Out-of-frame TCRB sequences from naive cells were analyzed to stand in for the pre-selection repertoire. TCRdb obtained this table from immuneACCESS and retained in-frame rearrangements with V and J assigned. These tables miss some clones; where compared with another copy, unresolved V genes account for less than half of the shortfall, and the remainder is unexplained. For V, J and clone size, that table is used; D and trimming come from the DNA. The table for this sample lists 350,000 to 400,000 clones; about 15% of them were counted only once. The ten most abundant clones make up about 0.018% of the sample.

A single peripheral blood draw of approximately 120 mL on average was collected from each donor into heparinised tubes. Using a panel that included CD45RO, CCR7, CD25, CD127, CD95 and CD27, naive, central memory, regulatory and stem cell-like memory CD4+ T cells were sorted on a BD FACSAria II. Purity was above 98% for every sorted population. Right away, PBMCs were isolated by Lymphoprep density gradient centrifugation and were stained directly, with no culture step. Samples were stained and sorted in pairs, with one healthy donor and one patient per experiment, so that batch effects were minimized. The sample is drawn from a study of beta chain features in type 1 diabetes (dated by TCRdb to about 2018). Regarding the study in general: Mean age, gender distribution, total cell number and subset yield did not differ between patients and healthy donors. A total of under 120,000,000 sorted cells were examined across all samples, and RNA yield correlated strongly with the number of cells per subset. In the study, recently diagnosed type 1 diabetes patients and matched healthy donors were compared on the TCRB repertoires of their sorted circulating CD4+ T cell subsets. Whereas all 30 or so donors provided naive and central memory subsets, regulatory and stem cell-like memory subsets were isolated from just 8 patients and about eight healthy donors. What the research found in general, with its limitations: PCR may preferentially amplify shorter templates, but because patient and control samples were amplified and corrected together, any resulting skew would affect both groups equally. At VDJ recombination sites, patients with type 1 diabetes made fewer insertions and deleted more nucleotides, a pattern implying thymic rearrangement abnormalities. A moderate but significant shortening of TCRB CDR3 length was observed in type 1 diabetes patients in all four CD4+ subsets. HLA sub-analyses involved small numbers of individuals, so any influence of HLA type on TCRB rearrangement remained unresolved. Naive, central memory and regulatory TCRB repertoires appeared to be more similar among patients than among healthy donors. Because cDNA was sequenced instead of genomic DNA, activated cells with high expression could be over-represented, although the groups did not differ in activation or CD3 levels.

This sequence uses TRBV18 and TRBJ2-3, with 11 junctional bases fitting TRBD2. The origin of this receptor is a woman between 18 and 29 years old in good health. The specimen sequenced was naive CD4+ T cells from blood. The label giving this sample's cell subset or site can be read as: true naive CD4+ T cells. The CDR3 sequence is CASSPGLAAADTQYF. The bases are TGTGCCAGCTCACCGGGACTAGCGGCGGCAGATACGCAGTATTTT.